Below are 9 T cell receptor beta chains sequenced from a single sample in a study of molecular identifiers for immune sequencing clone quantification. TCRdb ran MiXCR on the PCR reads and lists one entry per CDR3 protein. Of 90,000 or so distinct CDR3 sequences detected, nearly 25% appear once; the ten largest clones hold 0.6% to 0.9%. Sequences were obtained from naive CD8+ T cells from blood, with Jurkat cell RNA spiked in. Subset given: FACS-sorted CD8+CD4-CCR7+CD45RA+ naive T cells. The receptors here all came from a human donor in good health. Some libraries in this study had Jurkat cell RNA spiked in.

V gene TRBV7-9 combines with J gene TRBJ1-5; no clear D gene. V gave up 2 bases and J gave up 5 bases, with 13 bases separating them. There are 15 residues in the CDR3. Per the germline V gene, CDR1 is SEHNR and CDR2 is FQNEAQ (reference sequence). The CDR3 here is CASSLSFPRDQPQHF. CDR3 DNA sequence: TGTGCCAGCAGCTTATCCTTCCCGCGGGATCAGCCCCAGCATTTT.

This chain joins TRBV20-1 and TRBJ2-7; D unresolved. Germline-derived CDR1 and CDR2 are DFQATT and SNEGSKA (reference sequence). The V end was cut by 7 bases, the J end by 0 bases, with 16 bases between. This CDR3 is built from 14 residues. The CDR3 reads CSVRSPVSSYEQYF. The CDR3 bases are TGCAGTGTTAGGTCCCCGGTTAGCTCCTACGAGCAGTACTTC.

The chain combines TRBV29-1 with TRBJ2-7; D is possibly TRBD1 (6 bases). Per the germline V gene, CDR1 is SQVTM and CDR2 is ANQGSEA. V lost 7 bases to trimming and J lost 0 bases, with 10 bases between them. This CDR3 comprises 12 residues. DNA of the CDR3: TGCAGCGCCCGGGACACCTCCTACGAGCAGTACTTC. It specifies CSARDTSYEQYF.

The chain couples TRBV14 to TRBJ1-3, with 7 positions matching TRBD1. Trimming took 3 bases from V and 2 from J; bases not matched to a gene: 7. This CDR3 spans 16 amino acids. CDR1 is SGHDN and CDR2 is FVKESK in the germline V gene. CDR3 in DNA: TGTGCCAGCAGCCACCCGCGGCAGGGGGCTGGAAACACCATATATTTT. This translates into CASSHPRQGAGNTIYF. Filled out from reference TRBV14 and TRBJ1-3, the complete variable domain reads EAGVTQFPSHSVIEKGQTVTLRCDPISGHDNLYWYRRVMGKEIKFLLHFVKESKQDESGMPNNRFLAERTGGTYSTLKVQPAELEDSGVYFCASSHPRQGAGNTIYFGEGSWLTVV.

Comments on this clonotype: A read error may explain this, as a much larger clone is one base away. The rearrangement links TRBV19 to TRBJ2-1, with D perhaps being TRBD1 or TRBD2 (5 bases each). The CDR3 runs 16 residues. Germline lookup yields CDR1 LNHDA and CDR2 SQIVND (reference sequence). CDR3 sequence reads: CASSYPARGASNEQSF. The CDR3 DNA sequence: TGTGCCAGTAGTTACCCGGCCCGGGGCGCGTCCAATGAGCAGTCCTTC.

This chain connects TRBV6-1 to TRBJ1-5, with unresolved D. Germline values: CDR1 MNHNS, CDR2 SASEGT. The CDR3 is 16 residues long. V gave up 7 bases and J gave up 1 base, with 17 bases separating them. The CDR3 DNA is TGTGCCAGCACCGACGAGGAGACTTGGAGCAATCAGCCCCAGCATTTT. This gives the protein CASTDEETWSNQPQHF.

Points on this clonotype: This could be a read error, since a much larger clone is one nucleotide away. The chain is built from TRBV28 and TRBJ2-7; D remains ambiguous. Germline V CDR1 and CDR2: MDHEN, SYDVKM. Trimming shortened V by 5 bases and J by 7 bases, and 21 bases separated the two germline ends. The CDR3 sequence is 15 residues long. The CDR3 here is CASSPWREFPTEQYF. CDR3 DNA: TGTGCCAGCAGTCCGTGGAGAGAGTTCCCTACTGAGCAGTACTTC.

Here the CDR3 DNA reads TGTGCCAGCAGTTACTCTCGTGGGAGTAATGAGCAGTTCTTC. This encodes CASSYSRGSNEQFF. The chain has TRBV6-2 or TRBV6-3 and TRBJ2-1; tentatively, D is TRBD2 (5 bases). The CDR3 is 14 residues long. The germline V gene encodes CDR1 MNHEY and CDR2 SVGEGT. Trimming took 0 bases from V and 7 from J, leaving 10 bases between them.

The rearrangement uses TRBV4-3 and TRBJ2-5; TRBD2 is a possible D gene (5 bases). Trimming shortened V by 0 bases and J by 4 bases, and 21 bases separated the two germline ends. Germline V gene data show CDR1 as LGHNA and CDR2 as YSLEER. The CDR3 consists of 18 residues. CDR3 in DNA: TGCGCCAGCAGCCAAGACCGATTATTAGAGGGCCGAGGAGAGACCCAGTACTTC. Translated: CASSQDRLLEGRGETQYF.